What follows describes a single T cell receptor beta chain. The target antigen is unknown. The data were obtained in a study of T cells in localized non-small cell lung cancer. Study-wide results and limits: Clonality of T cells reached its maximum in uninvolved adjacent lung, surpassing tumor. In adjacent lung, a median approximately 60 of the top 100 tumor clones were found. Heterogeneity within the tumor remains possible, as just one region underwent sequencing. Greater T cell density in blood accompanied longer overall survival.

Assay used: immunoSEQ multiplex PCR; TCRdb lists only in-frame clones, some missing. The sample has 4,500 to 5,000 clones; approximately 30% are singletons. The CDR3 consists of 14 residues. Germline CDR1 reads KGHSH; CDR2 reads LQKENI. The ends were cut back, 2 bases at V and 1 base at J, with 8 bases in the middle. The sample in question was lung tumor tissue, obtained before any cancer treatment. This sequence was found in a woman aged 35-75 years with stage II squamous cell lung carcinoma. The chain employs TRBV18 and TRBJ1-1, with D uncertain. The CDR3 DNA reads as TGTGCCAGCTCACCATTGTCGGCGAACACTGAAGCTTTCTTT. Its translation is CASSPLSANTEAFF.